These 18 T cell receptor beta chains originate from one sample sequenced in a study of PD-1 blockade in classical Hodgkin lymphoma. With no exception, relapse followed autologous stem cell transplantation in all patients, and brentuximab vedotin exposure varied. Sequenced by immunoSEQ multiplex PCR; TCRdb stores in-frame clones only, minus some. The sample lists about 94,000 clones, 89% occurring once. This sample comprised peripheral blood mononuclear cells (PBMCs), obtained before the second cycle of nivolumab. The receptors stem from a human donor with classical Hodgkin lymphoma.

The chain combines TRBV7-6 with TRBJ2-2; 9 nucleotides agree with TRBD1. Germline V lookup: CDR1 SGHVS, CDR2 FNYEAQ. This CDR3 contains 13 residues. Unmatched junction bases numbered 3, after V lost 4 bases and J lost 9 bases. CDR3 in DNA: TGTGCCAGCAGCTGGACAGGGGTCCGGGAGCTGTTTTTT. Amino acid sequence: CASSWTGVRELFF. Complete variable domain (other parts from reference TRBV7-6 and TRBJ2-2): GAGVSQSPRYKVTKRGQDVALRCDPISGHVSLYWYRQALGQGPEFLTYFNYEAQQDKSGLPNDRFSAERPEGSISTLTIQRTEQRDSAMYRCASSWTGVRELFFGEGSRLTVL.

This clone appeared a few times. This chain joins TRBV2 and TRBJ1-2; D not resolved. V dropped 1 base and J dropped 1 base, with 7 bases sitting between them. The CDR3 sequence is 14 residues long. Germline CDR1 and CDR2: SNHLY and FYNNEI. The CDR3 coding sequence is TGTGCCAGCAGTGAAGGCTCTATTAACTATGGCTACACCTTC. Translation gives CASSEGSINYGYTF.

The chain combines TRBV5-4 with TRBJ2-1; D gene uncertain. In germline, CDR1 is SGHNT, CDR2 YYREEE (reference sequence). V shed 0 bases and J shed 1 base, with 11 bases lying between them. The CDR3 has 16 residues. The CDR3 coding sequence is TGTGCCAGCAGCTTGGGTAGTTGGGGATCCTACAATGAGCAGTTCTTC. Protein sequence: CASSLGSWGSYNEQFF.

The chain uses TRBV6-1 and TRBJ2-7; 8 nucleotides agree with TRBD2. Germline V lookup: CDR1 MNHNS, CDR2 SASEGT. The length of the CDR3 is 13 residues. The J segment lost 3 bases and the V segment lost 4 bases, leaving 2 bases of the junction unmatched. Here the CDR3 DNA reads TGTGCCAGCAGTGGGCTAGCGGGCTACGAGCAGTACTTC. This translates into CASSGLAGYEQYF.

A few counts support this clone. The chain has TRBV28 and TRBJ1-1, with no clear D. The V gene's germline CDR1 is MDHEN and CDR2 SYDVKM. V lost 5 bases, J lost 2 bases, and 18 bases lay in between. The CDR3 sequence is 16 residues long. In nucleotides, the CDR3 is TGTGCCAGCAGTAGGGTGGGCGGAAAACGTAACACTGAAGCTTTCTTT. Its translation: CASSRVGGKRNTEAFF.

The chain couples TRBV27 to TRBJ2-1; 11 nucleotides line up with TRBD1. This CDR3 has 17 amino acids. V shed 0 bases and J 4 bases; nucleotides not matched to a gene: 5. Germline CDR1 MNHEY, CDR2 SMNVEV (reference sequence). The CDR3 bases are TGTGCCAGCAGTTTATCGGTCTGGGACAGGGGGTACAATGAGCAGTTCTTC. It specifies CASSLSVWDRGYNEQFF.

The rearrangement links TRBV18 to TRBJ2-3; D ambiguous. Trimming took off 4 bases at V and 3 bases at J, with 8 bases between the two ends. The CDR3 extends over 13 amino acids. Germline assignment: CDR1 KGHSH and CDR2 LQKENI. The CDR3 nucleotides read TGTGCCAGCTCACAAAGGGATACAGATACGCAGTATTTT. It is translated as CASSQRDTDTQYF.

J is TRBJ2-1 and V is TRBV27; 14 nucleotides match TRBD2. The CDR3 contains 16 residues. The germline gives CDR1 MNHEY, CDR2 SMNVEV (reference sequence). V was pared by 5 bases and J by 7 bases, with 7 bases of the junction left unmatched. The CDR3 DNA follows: TGTGCCAGCAGTCGCAGACTAGCGGGGGGGCCAAATGAGCAGTTCTTC. This encodes CASSRRLAGGPNEQFF.

The chain recombines TRBV6-4 with TRBJ1-5; no reliable D call. This CDR3 has 15 residues. Germline CDR1 reads MRHNA; CDR2 reads SNTAGT. V lost 9 bases and J lost 0, with 15 bases in between. The CDR3 is CARTDEANSNQPQHF. The CDR3 DNA reads as TGTGCCAGGACGGACGAAGCAAATAGCAATCAGCCCCAGCATTTT.

Here the CDR3 DNA reads TGTGCCAGCAGCCCTGGGACAGTATCCTACGAGCAGTACTTC. This gives the protein CASSPGTVSYEQYF. The genes are TRBV13 and TRBJ2-7; 7 positions match TRBD1. V shed 5 bases and J 1 base; nucleotides not matched to a gene: 5. The CDR3 is made up of 14 amino acids. Germline assignment: CDR1 PRHDT and CDR2 FYEKMQ (reference sequence).

This sequence joins TRBV15 and TRBJ2-1; D is ambiguous. Germline loops: CDR1 LNHNV, CDR2 YYDKDF (reference sequence). CDR3 length: 16 residues. V shed 5 bases and J shed 8 bases, with 22 bases lying between them. The CDR3, as DNA: TGTGCCACCAGCGTCCTTCTGATGGGTAACGAGGATGAGCAGTTCTTC. This gives the protein CATSVLLMGNEDEQFF.

The chain employs TRBV7-2 and TRBJ2-3; D call uncertain. Trimming stripped 2 bases from V and 2 bases from J, with 8 bases between. CDR3 length: 14 residues. The germline V gene has CDR1 SGHTA and CDR2 FQGNSA. In nucleotides, the CDR3 is TGTGCCAGCAGCTTAAGGGTCCACACAGATACGCAGTATTTT. Translated: CASSLRVHTDTQYF.

CDR3 region: CASSPRTPGELFF. The CDR3 DNA follows: TGTGCCAGCAGCCCGCGTACGCCCGGGGAGCTGTTTTTT. V and J are TRBV28 and TRBJ2-2; D ambiguous. CDR1 is MDHEN, CDR2 SYDVKM, per germline. There are 13 residues in the CDR3. V shed 6 bases and J shed 6 bases, with 11 bases lying between them.

This rearrangement joins TRBV6-5 to TRBJ2-7; the match to TRBD1 covers 9 bases. V lost 2 bases, J lost 0 bases, and 2 bases stayed unmatched. Germline V CDR1 and CDR2: MNHEY, SVGAGI. The CDR3 is made up of 15 amino acids. CDR3 in DNA: TGTGCCAGCAGTTACGTGACAGGGGGCTCCTACGAGCAGTACTTC. Residues: CASSYVTGGSYEQYF.

As concerns this clone: At one boundary the junction diverges from the germline segment, which might be a read error. The gene calls are TRBV27 and TRBJ2-1, with 9 nucleotides matching TRBD2. Germline V gene data show CDR1 as MNHEY and CDR2 as SMNVEV (reference sequence). This CDR3 is 13 amino acids long. In DNA, the CDR3 is TGCGCAGCGGGGGGACAGCCTTACAATGAGCAGTTCTTC. Protein sequence: CAAGGQPYNEQFF.

The chain recombines TRBV6-5 with TRBJ1-5; D is undetermined. There are 15 residues in the CDR3. Germline V gives CDR1 MNHEY, CDR2 SVGAGI. V dropped 6 bases and J dropped 0 bases, with 12 bases sitting between them. CDR3 region: CASSRSGNSNQPQHF. For the CDR3, the DNA is TGTGCCAGCAGCCGCTCCGGGAATAGCAATCAGCCCCAGCATTTT.

This chain joins TRBV7-9 and TRBJ1-1; maybe TRBD1 (6 bases). The V end was cut by 5 bases, the J end by 11 bases, with 21 bases between. The CDR3 sequence is 14 residues long. Germline CDR1 reads SEHNR; CDR2 reads FQNEAQ (reference sequence). The CDR3 protein is CASSPQGSRDKAFF. CDR3 in DNA: TGTGCCAGCAGCCCCCAGGGAAGCCGGGACAAGGCTTTCTTT.

This chain uses TRBV28 with TRBJ1-4, with no clear D. With 6 bases removed from V and 7 bases from J, the gap between germline ends came to 9 bases. The CDR3 has 12 residues. CDR1 is MDHEN and CDR2 is SYDVKM in the germline V gene. The CDR3 DNA sequence: TGTGCCAGCAGCCCCGAAAGTGAAAAACTGTTTTTT. It specifies CASSPESEKLFF.